This T cell receptor beta chain is from a study of CD8 T cells in Susac syndrome. With random hexamers, about 0.5 to 1 ug RNA was reverse transcribed. Each CDR3 protein is one row after TCRdb ran MiXCR on the immunoSEQ multiplex PCR reads. The sample gives about 83,000 distinct CDR3 sequences, approximately 96% of which show up once; about 0.39% is in the top ten. TEMRA cells were FACS-enriched, with CD8+ and CD4+ T cells isolated negatively. This TCR came from a human donor with Susac syndrome. Material: CD8+ T cells from PBMCs.

The chain's CDR3 is CASSPRMGQRYNEQFF. The DNA of the CDR3 is TGTGCCAGCAGCCCCAGGATGGGACAGCGCTACAATGAGCAGTTCTTC. The rearrangement links TRBV7-3 to TRBJ2-1, with 7 bases aligning to TRBD1. CDR1 is SGHTA, CDR2 FQGTGA, per germline. The CDR3 is 16 residues long. The junction had 10 bases not matched to a gene; V was cut back by 5 bases and J by 3 bases.